This T cell receptor beta chain is from a study of shared clonotypes between healthy human individuals. Study details: Three CD4 naive, three CD4 memory, two CD8 naive and one CD8 memory plate were used per donor.

The CDR3 runs 13 residues. The V gene's germline CDR1 is LNHDA and CDR2 SQIVND (reference sequence). V was pared by 6 bases and J by 1 base, with 8 bases between. Participating donors were healthy, HIV-negative adults free of recent acute infections or vaccinations. The method was immunoSEQ multiplex PCR; TCRdb's version includes in-frame clones alone and lacks a portion of them. The sample has about 1.4 million clones; approximately 96% are singletons. The sample was naive CD4+ T cells sorted from blood. Subset noted: CD45RA+ positively selected. The chain recombines TRBV19 with TRBJ2-3; unclear D gene. This sequence was found in a man in his thirties or forties in good health. The CDR3 loop reads CASRQSGTDTQYF. In nucleotides, the CDR3 is TGTGCCAGTAGGCAAAGCGGCACAGATACGCAGTATTTT.